A single sample gave rise to the 23 T cell receptor beta chains below, sequenced in a study of shared clonotypes between healthy human individuals. Clones were read by immunoSEQ multiplex PCR, and TCRdb kept only the in-frame ones, dropping some. Of 85,000 to 100,000 clones in the sample, almost 70% were seen once. Sequencing was performed on memory CD8+ T cells sorted from blood. The subset denotes: CD45RO+ cells pooled with CCR7-negative TemRA cells. The receptors were sampled from a man younger than 40 in good health.

The V call is TRBV28, the J call TRBJ2-7; D unclear. The V and J ends lost 3 bases and 3 bases respectively, with 9 bases between them. The CDR3 totals 13 residues. Germline CDR1 and CDR2: MDHEN and SYDVKM. CDR3 sequence: CASSFIGIYEQYF. DNA of the CDR3: TGTGCCAGCAGTTTTATAGGGATCTACGAGCAGTACTTC.

The gene calls are TRBV14 and TRBJ2-7; perhaps TRBD2 as D (6 bases). The CDR3 is made up of 14 amino acids. Germline values: CDR1 SGHDN, CDR2 FVKESK. The V gene lost 4 bases and the J gene lost 3 bases, with 13 bases spanning the gap. The CDR3 reads CASSPGLNRYEQYF. For the CDR3, the DNA is TGTGCCAGCAGCCCGGGACTGAACCGCTACGAGCAGTACTTC.

This clone was seen only a few times. This sequence joins TRBV28 and TRBJ1-4; D is possibly TRBD1 (5 bases). The ends were cut back, 7 bases at V and 7 bases at J, with 13 bases in the middle. CDR3 length: 13 amino acids. Per germline, CDR1 MDHEN and CDR2 SYDVKM. CDR3 protein: CASTQQGTEKLFF. For the CDR3, the DNA is TGTGCCAGCACCCAGCAGGGTACTGAAAAACTGTTTTTT.

This rearrangement joins TRBV2 to TRBJ2-1; 7 nucleotides agree with TRBD2. The J segment lost 8 bases and the V segment lost 6 bases, leaving 10 bases of the junction unmatched. The V gene's germline CDR1 is SNHLY and CDR2 FYNNEI. The CDR3 runs 14 residues. This CDR3 is CASRLRDYHYEQFF. The CDR3 DNA follows: TGTGCCAGCAGGCTCCGGGACTATCACTATGAGCAGTTCTTC.

The rearrangement links TRBV29-1 to TRBJ2-7, with D maybe TRBD1 (6 bases). The CDR3 covers 13 residues. Germline V gives CDR1 SQVTM, CDR2 ANQGSEA. Deletions cut 3 bases from V and 0 bases from J, with 9 bases between. The CDR3 coding sequence is TGCAGCGTTGACACGGACAGCTCCTACGAGCAGTACTTC. As protein: CSVDTDSSYEQYF.

In DNA, the CDR3 is TGTGCCAGCAGTTACGCGGGAGAGACTAGCGGAGATAAGCAGTTCTTC. It codes for CASSYAGETSGDKQFF. The V gene is TRBV6-5, the J gene TRBJ2-1, with 9 bases lining up with TRBD2. With 2 bases clipped from V and 11 bases from J, the junction kept 13 bases outside the gene matches. CDR3 length equals 16 residues. CDR1 is MNHEY and CDR2 is SVGAGI in the germline V gene.

V usage is TRBV11-3 and J usage is TRBJ2-7; no firm D call. Germline CDR1 is SGHNT and CDR2 is YENEEA. This CDR3 comprises 15 residues. Trimming removed 5 bases from V and 0 bases from J, with 14 bases in between. CDR3 amino acids: CASSPRLGTSYEQYF. The DNA for the CDR3 is TGTGCCAGCAGCCCACGATTAGGCACCTCCTACGAGCAGTACTTC.

This rearrangement joins TRBV14 to TRBJ2-5, with TRBD2 identical over 12 bases. J lost 1 base, V lost 4 bases, and 7 bases had no gene match. This CDR3 spans 17 amino acids. Per germline, CDR1 SGHDN and CDR2 FVKESK. CDR3 DNA: TGTGCCAGCAGCCTGCGACTAGCGGGAGTGACCCAAGAGACCCAGTACTTC. Amino acids: CASSLRLAGVTQETQYF.

The rearrangement links TRBV7-2 to TRBJ2-7; TRBD2 matches at 10 bases. The CDR3 runs 14 residues. Germline V CDR1 and CDR2: SGHTA, FQGNSA. V was clipped by 4 bases and J by 4 bases; unmatched bases: 4. CDR3 residues: CASSSSGSAYEQYF. Written as DNA, the CDR3 is TGTGCCAGCAGCTCTAGCGGGAGTGCATACGAGCAGTACTTC.

This clone was detected only once. The V and J genes are TRBV18 and TRBJ1-5; TRBD1 agrees at 7 bases. With 3 bases clipped from V and 6 bases from J, the junction kept 8 bases outside the gene matches. The V gene's germline CDR1 is KGHSH and CDR2 LQKENI. This CDR3 contains 15 residues. The CDR3 spells CASSPTGKGGQPQHF. Written as DNA, the CDR3 is TGTGCCAGCTCACCGACAGGGAAAGGGGGTCAGCCCCAGCATTTT.

This sequence joins TRBV29-1 and TRBJ2-4; 8 nucleotides match TRBD1. This CDR3 spans 12 amino acids. Trimming cost V 6 bases and J 7 bases; bases outside gene matches: 5. Germline CDR1 and CDR2: SQVTM and ANQGSEA. Here the CDR3 reads CSVTQGDNIQYF. CDR3 bases: TGCAGCGTAACACAGGGGGACAACATTCAGTACTTC.

CDR3 sequence reads: CASSLDTEAFF. In DNA, the CDR3 is TGTGCCAGCAGTTTGGACACTGAAGCTTTCTTT. The chain combines TRBV2 with TRBJ1-1; D uncertain. Germline lookup yields CDR1 SNHLY and CDR2 FYNNEI. The CDR3 is made up of 11 amino acids. Between the trimmed V and J ends, which lost 5 bases and 3 bases, there was a span of 4 bases.

This chain links TRBV5-5 with TRBJ2-7; D gene ambiguous. V was trimmed by 1 base and J by 4 bases, leaving 15 bases between them. CDR1 and CDR2 from the germline V gene are SGHKS and YYEKEE (reference sequence). CDR3 length equals 15 residues. This chain's CDR3 is CASSLNRAASYEQYF. The CDR3, as DNA: TGTGCCAGCAGCTTGAATAGAGCAGCCTCGTACGAGCAGTACTTC.

A remark on this clone: The sample has other DNA sequences that encode this CDR3 too. The gene calls are TRBV6-4 and TRBJ2-3, with 9 nucleotides matching TRBD2. Trimming at V came to 0 bases and at J to 3 bases, leaving 4 bases not matched to a gene. Germline V gene sequence: CDR1 MRHNA, CDR2 SNTAGT. The CDR3 runs to 16 residues. The CDR3 DNA follows: TGTGCCAGCAGTGACTCTGGCGGGAGGGCGACAGATACGCAGTATTTT. Translation: CASSDSGGRATDTQYF.

This clone has more than one count but fewer than ten. Other nucleotide sequences in the sample specify the same CDR3. The chain joins TRBV10-2 to TRBJ1-5; D gene uncertain. Looked up from germline, CDR1 is WSHSY and CDR2 is SAAADI. V gave up 4 bases and J gave up 4 bases, with 5 bases separating them. This CDR3 is 12 amino acids long. CDR3 region: CASSVSNQPQHF. The CDR3 nucleotides are TGCGCCAGCAGTGTAAGTAATCAGCCCCAGCATTTT.

The chain links TRBV5-5 to TRBJ1-2, with TRBD1 as a possible D gene (5 bases). CDR3 length: 15 amino acids. Trimming stripped 2 bases from V and 0 bases from J, with 11 bases between. CDR1 SGHKS and CDR2 YYEKEE come from the germline V gene (reference sequence). The CDR3 region is CASSLGDPANYGYTF. Written as DNA, the CDR3 is TGTGCCAGCAGCTTAGGGGACCCTGCTAACTATGGCTACACCTTC.

This clone was detected only a few times. V usage is TRBV28 and J usage is TRBJ2-2; no firm D call. This CDR3 spans 12 amino acids. Trimming cost V 1 base and J 6 bases, with 3 bases left between them. Per the germline V gene, CDR1 is MDHEN and CDR2 is SYDVKM. CDR3 nucleotides: TGTGCCAGCAGTTTATCGTCCGGGGAGCTGTTTTTT. It codes for CASSLSSGELFF.

The chain recombines TRBV7-3 with TRBJ2-7; TRBD1 matches 8 bases. V lost 5 bases and J lost 5; bases outside the gene matches: 11. The CDR3 consists of 15 residues. The germline V gene has CDR1 SGHTA and CDR2 FQGTGA. CDR3 coding DNA: TGTGCCAGCAGCCCTCGAACAGGGGGTCGTAACGAGCAGTACTTC. Translating it yields CASSPRTGGRNEQYF.

This clone turned up a few times. The chain couples TRBV10-2 to TRBJ1-1; 7 nucleotides align to TRBD1. CDR1 and CDR2 (germline): WSHSY, SAAADI. The CDR3 runs to 15 residues. V shed 4 bases, J shed 1 base, and the junction held 6 bases outside the gene matches. Written as DNA, the CDR3 is TGCGCCAGCAGTGGTTTCGGACAGGCGAACACTGAAGCTTTCTTT. The encoded protein is CASSGFGQANTEAFF.

The chain links TRBV5-7 to TRBJ2-7; tentatively, D is TRBD2 (5 bases). TRBV5-7 is an ORF, and what it does is uncertain. With 4 bases removed from V and 2 bases from J, the gap between germline ends came to 16 bases. This CDR3 comprises 15 residues. The chain's CDR3 is CASSRIGPEAYEQYF. In nucleotides, the CDR3 is TGTGCCAGCAGCCGAATCGGACCGGAGGCCTACGAGCAGTACTTC.

The chain combines TRBV27 with TRBJ2-7; 13 positions agree with TRBD2. V lost 7 bases, J lost 4 bases, and 10 bases stayed unmatched. Looked up from germline, CDR1 is MNHEY and CDR2 is SMNVEV (reference sequence). The CDR3 extends over 16 amino acids. The CDR3 loop is CASTRAGTSGMYEQYF. The CDR3 DNA reads TGTGCCAGCACCCGAGCGGGGACTAGCGGGATGTACGAGCAGTACTTC.

In its sample, this clone is medium-sized. The genes are TRBV21-1 and TRBJ1-5; the table's TRBD1 call for D was not verified on the DNA. TRBV21-1 is termed a pseudogene. The CDR3 is 14 amino acids. The CDR3 loop reads CASNDGQSNQPQHF. CDR3 sequence (DNA): TGTGCCAGCAACGATGGACAGTCCAATCAGCCCCAGCATTTT.

A few counts support this clone. The V call is TRBV19, the J call TRBJ1-1; perhaps TRBD1 as D (6 bases). V was shortened by 1 base and J by 4 bases, with 13 bases between the two germline ends. CDR1 and CDR2 from the germline V gene are LNHDA and SQIVND (reference sequence). CDR3 size: 15 residues. CDR3 DNA: TGTGCCAGTAGTATAGTCGGGGGGCGCGGCACTGAAGCTTTCTTT. It is translated as CASSIVGGRGTEAFF. Filled out from reference TRBV19 and TRBJ1-1, the complete variable domain reads DGGITQSPKYLFRKEGQNVTLSCEQNLNHDAMYWYRQDPGQGLRLIYYSQIVNDFQKGDIAEGYSVSREKKESFPLTVTSAQKNPTAFYLCASSIVGGRGTEAFFGQGTRLTVV.